The 30 T cell receptor beta chains listed next were all sequenced from one sample in a study of blood T cells in healthy people across ages. Primers used in a second PCR of about 7 to 11 cycles were a sample-barcoded 5' primer and a J-beta primer mix. TCRdb recomputed calls from the 5' RACE reads with MiXCR, one row per CDR3 protein. The sample lists some 920,000 distinct CDR3 sequences; approximately 50% were seen once. What was sequenced was blood. All receptors derive from a woman aged 55-70 years in good health.

The chain uses TRBV28 and TRBJ1-1; D is uncertain. With 7 bases removed from V and 6 bases from J, the gap between germline ends came to 12 bases. The CDR3 runs 12 residues. Germline V gives CDR1 MDHEN, CDR2 SYDVKM. The CDR3 DNA sequence: TGTGCCAGCATCAACCGGACCCCTGAAGCTTTCTTT. Amino acid sequence: CASINRTPEAFF.

This clonotype came up many times. The V and J genes are TRBV7-2 and TRBJ2-7, with D unresolved. Germline assignment: CDR1 SGHTA and CDR2 FQGNSA. This CDR3 region has 13 residues. The V gene lost 3 bases and the J gene lost 2 bases, with 8 bases spanning the gap. The CDR3 protein is CASSLRFPYEQYF. The CDR3 bases are TGTGCCAGCAGCTTGAGGTTCCCCTACGAGCAGTACTTC.

The table lists this clonotype with a count of one. V usage is TRBV21-1 and J usage is TRBJ2-4; TRBD2, the table's D call, lacks a check against the DNA. Gene TRBJ2-7 matches the end of the DNA better, so the J call may be wrong. TRBV21-1 counts as a pseudogene. CDR3 size: 14 residues. CDR3 protein: CASSKEASDYEQYF. CDR3 DNA: TGTGCCAGCAGCAAAGAGGCCAGCGACTACGAGCAGTACTTC.

The chain joins TRBV29-1 to TRBJ2-1; D gene uncertain. Germline V gives CDR1 SQVTM, CDR2 ANQGSEA. V lost 4 bases and J 3 bases, leaving 13 bases between the germline ends. CDR3 length equals 14 residues. For the CDR3, the DNA is TGCAGCGTTGGTGACTCAAACCTCTACAATGAGCAGTTCTTC. It is translated as CSVGDSNLYNEQFF.

The V gene is TRBV14, the J gene TRBJ1-2; D possibly corresponds to TRBD1 (5 bases). This CDR3 comprises 15 residues. Germline CDR1 is SGHDN and CDR2 is FVKESK. The ends were cut back, 2 bases at V and 4 bases at J, with 14 bases in the middle. CDR3 protein: CASSQPLWGGYGYTF. DNA of the CDR3: TGTGCCAGCAGCCAACCACTTTGGGGGGGCTATGGCTACACCTTC.

This clonotype has only a few counts. V and J are TRBV20-1 and TRBJ2-4; 11 bases align to TRBD1. The J call may be in error: the DNA end matches TRBJ2-7 better. This CDR3 spans 14 amino acids. Germline CDR1 is DFQATT and CDR2 is SNEGSKA (reference sequence). CDR3 nucleotide sequence: TGCAGTGCCTCCCTGGGACAGGGGGAGACCGAGCAGTACTTC. Protein sequence: CSASLGQGETEQYF.

This clonotype was observed a few times. The chain carries TRBV29-1 and TRBJ2-4; D is unclear. Per the germline V gene, CDR1 is SQVTM and CDR2 is ANQGSEA. The V gene lost 3 bases and the J gene lost 3 bases, with 9 bases spanning the gap. The CDR3 sequence is 13 residues long. The CDR3 DNA reads as TGCAGCGTTGAGGTCGGAAACAAAAACATTCAGTACTTC. Translated: CSVEVGNKNIQYF.

This clonotype came up a few times. The V and J genes are TRBV4-1 and TRBJ2-7, with a tentative D call TRBD1 (6 bases). Germline V gives CDR1 MGHRA, CDR2 YSYEKL. V lost 4 bases to trimming and J lost 0 bases, with 10 bases between them. This CDR3 region has 14 residues. CDR3 loop: CASSLWDTSYEQYF. The CDR3 DNA is TGCGCCAGCAGCCTTTGGGACACCTCCTACGAGCAGTACTTC.

The chain couples TRBV7-2 to TRBJ2-3; maybe TRBD2 (6 bases). Germline V gives CDR1 SGHTA, CDR2 FQGNSA. Deletions cut 2 bases from V and 3 bases from J, with 12 bases between. This CDR3 has 15 residues. CDR3 loop: CASSLLWEVTDTQYF. The CDR3 DNA reads as TGTGCCAGCAGCTTACTGTGGGAGGTTACAGATACGCAGTATTTT.

This clonotype was seen at least ten times. The rearrangement links TRBV29-1 to TRBJ2-7; D is uncertain. The V and J ends lost 4 bases and 0 bases respectively, with 13 bases between them. From germline, CDR1 is SQVTM and CDR2 ANQGSEA. This CDR3 is 14 amino acids long. The CDR3 spells CSVVPHTNSYEQYF. CDR3 nucleotide sequence: TGCAGCGTTGTCCCCCACACGAACTCCTACGAGCAGTACTTC.

V and J are TRBV15 and TRBJ2-7, with D maybe TRBD2 (5 bases). Per the germline V gene, CDR1 is LNHNV and CDR2 is YYDKDF (reference sequence). The V end lost 1 base, the J end lost 3 bases, and 13 bases lay between the germline ends. The CDR3 contains 15 residues. The CDR3 sequence: CATSRGHSVLYEQYF. Here the CDR3 DNA reads TGTGCCACCAGCAGAGGTCATAGCGTTCTCTACGAGCAGTACTTC.

J is TRBJ2-4 and V is TRBV5-1; TRBD1 aligns across 10 bases. The J call may be in error: the DNA end matches TRBJ2-7 better. The CDR3 is 15 amino acids. CDR1 and CDR2 (germline): SGHRS, YFSETQ. CDR3 DNA sequence: TGCGCCAGCAGCTGGAGCCGGGACAGGGGCAGCGAGCAGTACTTC. Amino acids: CASSWSRDRGSEQYF.

The chain employs TRBV7-3 and TRBJ2-2; D may be TRBD2 (6 bases). V dropped 1 base and J dropped 1 base, with 7 bases sitting between them. The CDR3 is made up of 15 amino acids. The germline V gene has CDR1 SGHTA and CDR2 FQGTGA. The CDR3 loop is CASSLMGGNTGELFF. CDR3 in DNA: TGTGCCAGCAGCTTAATGGGGGGGAACACCGGGGAGCTGTTTTTT. The full variable domain, rest sourced from reference TRBV7-3 and TRBJ2-2, is GAGVSQTPSNKVTEKGKYVELRCDPISGHTALYWYRQSLGQGPEFLIYFQGTGAADDSGLPNDRFFAVRPEGSVSTLKIQRTERGDSAVYLCASSLMGGNTGELFFGEGSRLTVL.

Concerning this clonotype itself: A much larger clone lies one base from this, so it may be a read error. The J gene is TRBJ2-6, the V gene TRBV4-1, with a possible D match to TRBD1 (5 bases). Germline V gene lookup returns CDR1 MGHRA and CDR2 YSYEKL. The CDR3 is 15 residues long. The chain's CDR3 is CASSPQDLSADVLTF. CDR3 coding DNA: TGCGCCAGCAGTCCACAGGATCTGTCGGCCGACGTCCTGACTTTC.

V is TRBV28 and J is TRBJ1-3, with D possibly matching TRBD1 (6 bases). Germline values: CDR1 MDHEN, CDR2 SYDVKM. Trimming cost V 7 bases and J 2 bases, with 9 bases left between them. The CDR3 has 13 residues. The CDR3 sequence is CASTPGAGNTIYF. Written as DNA, the CDR3 is TGTGCCAGCACCCCAGGGGCTGGAAACACCATATATTTT.

The chain employs TRBV12-3 or TRBV12-4 and TRBJ2-3; 12 bases are shared with TRBD2. The CDR3 sequence is 17 residues long. The V gene end was trimmed by 8 bases and the J gene end by 15 bases; junction bases not matched to a gene: 24. The CDR3 DNA sequence: TGTGCCAGCCGAGGGGCTAGCGGGAGGGAATGGGGAGATGTGGAATATTTT. Residues: CASRGASGREWGDVEYF.

The chain carries TRBV4-1 and TRBJ2-3, with D unresolved. The CDR3 is 14 amino acids. Between the trimmed V and J ends, which lost 0 bases and 11 bases, there was a span of 15 bases. The germline gives CDR1 MGHRA, CDR2 YSYEKL. The CDR3 nucleotides read TGCGCCAGCAGCCAAGAATCGGCGCTGGCACTGCAGTATTTT. It encodes CASSQESALALQYF.

This clonotype has just a few counts. Its ends do not fully match the called genes, so a read error is possible. The rearrangement joins TRBV20-1 to TRBJ1-5; 8 nucleotides line up with TRBD1. The CDR3 is 15 residues long. Germline V gives CDR1 DFQATT, CDR2 SNEGSKA (reference sequence). CDR3 region: CSAREPRGRNRPQHF. The CDR3 DNA follows: TGCAGTGCTAGAGAACCCAGGGGGCGAAATCGGCCCCAGCATTTT.

The chain carries TRBV7-8 and TRBJ2-7, with D perhaps matching TRBD1 or TRBD2 (5 bases each). The CDR3 loop spans 15 amino acids. Trimming took 1 base from V and 2 from J, leaving 12 bases between them. The germline V gene has CDR1 SGHVS and CDR2 FQNEAQ. Written as DNA, the CDR3 is TGTGCCAGCAGCTTAGTTGTGGGGGTCACCTACGAGCAGTACTTC. It yields the protein CASSLVVGVTYEQYF.

This clonotype turned up a few times. The rearrangement uses TRBV27 and TRBJ1-2; 7 nucleotides match TRBD1. The CDR3 totals 17 residues. Germline assignment: CDR1 MNHEY and CDR2 SMNVEV (reference sequence). V gave up 3 bases and J gave up 7 bases; unmatched junction bases: 17. CDR3 residues: CASSLGGGQTINPGYTF. CDR3 DNA sequence: TGTGCCAGCAGTTTGGGGGGGGGACAGACGATAAATCCTGGCTACACCTTC.

The V call is TRBV6-5, the J call TRBJ2-1; D possibly corresponds to TRBD2 (6 bases). V shed 6 bases and J shed 5 bases, with 14 bases lying between them. Germline values: CDR1 MNHEY, CDR2 SVGAGI. The CDR3 contains 14 residues. DNA for the CDR3: TGTGCCAGCAGGGGTGCTAGCGCGGACAATGAGCAGTTCTTC. As protein: CASRGASADNEQFF.

The CDR3 spells CASSYHLGGGGGYNEQFF. The CDR3 DNA reads as TGTGCCAGCAGCTATCACCTTGGGGGAGGAGGGGGCTACAATGAGCAGTTCTTC. This chain uses TRBV28 with TRBJ2-1, with D perhaps matching TRBD1 or TRBD2 (6 bases each). Deletions cut 6 bases from V and 3 bases from J, with 24 bases between. The CDR3 runs to 18 residues. Germline V CDR1 and CDR2: MDHEN, SYDVKM.

The chain couples TRBV24-1 to TRBJ1-5; maybe TRBD1 (5 bases). Germline loops: CDR1 KGHDR, CDR2 SFDVKD. This CDR3 is 14 amino acids long. V lost 10 bases to trimming and J lost 3 bases, with 15 bases between them. CDR3 in DNA: TGTGCCACTGCCCCCCAGGGAATCAATCAGCCCCAGCATTTT. This encodes CATAPQGINQPQHF.

The genes are TRBV20-1 and TRBJ2-1; unclear D gene. Germline CDR1 reads DFQATT; CDR2 reads SNEGSKA (reference sequence). Deletions cut 2 bases from V and 2 bases from J, with 16 bases between. The CDR3 extends over 16 amino acids. In DNA form, the CDR3 reads TGCAGTGCTAGACCGGTCCCGGTACCCACCTACAATGAGCAGTTCTTC. It codes for CSARPVPVPTYNEQFF.

V is TRBV6-2 or TRBV6-3 and J is TRBJ1-6; 7 bases agree with TRBD1. V was clipped by 2 bases and J by 9 bases; unmatched bases: 10. The CDR3 has 16 amino acids. Looked up from germline, CDR1 is MNHEY and CDR2 is SVGEGT. The CDR3, as DNA: TGTGCCAGCAGTTACCTTCCGGGACAGAGGGGTTCACCCCTCCACTTT. Translation: CASSYLPGQRGSPLHF.

This clonotype has a count of ten or more. The gene calls are TRBV11-1 and TRBJ1-6; 7 nucleotides align to TRBD1. CDR3 size: 14 residues. From germline, CDR1 is SGHAT and CDR2 FQDESV (reference sequence). Germline trimming cut 5 bases from V and 4 bases from J; bases unmatched to any gene: 2. In DNA form, the CDR3 reads TGTGCCAGCAGCCGGGACAGTTATAATTCACCCCTCCACTTT. This codes for CASSRDSYNSPLHF. Full variable domain (remainder filled in from reference TRBV11-1 and TRBJ1-6): EAEVAQSPRYKITEKSQAVAFWCDPISGHATLYWYRQILGQGPELLVQFQDESVVDDSQLPKDRFSAERLKGVDSTLKIQPAELGDSAMYLCASSRDSYNSPLHFGNGTRLTVT.

This clonotype has a count of ten or more. The chain couples TRBV6-6 to TRBJ2-7, with 11 nucleotides matching TRBD1. Germline loops: CDR1 MNHNY, CDR2 SVGAGI (reference sequence). V shed 6 bases, J shed 1 base, and the junction held 5 bases outside the gene matches. The CDR3 runs to 15 residues. CDR3 residues: CASRPGQGASYEQYF. CDR3 nucleotides: TGTGCCAGCAGACCCGGACAGGGGGCTTCCTACGAGCAGTACTTC.

V and J are TRBV20-1 and TRBJ2-3; D perhaps matches TRBD1 (5 bases). CDR1 and CDR2 from the germline V gene are DFQATT and SNEGSKA (reference sequence). The V and J ends lost 3 bases and 3 bases respectively, with 22 bases between them. The CDR3 is made up of 17 amino acids. The DNA for the CDR3 is TGCAGTGCTAGGTATGGGGCCTTCAGTTCAACGACAGATACGCAGTATTTT. It translates to CSARYGAFSSTTDTQYF.

The CDR3 is CASSARDLLSNEQFF. DNA for the CDR3: TGTGCCAGCAGCGCTAGGGACCTTCTTAGCAATGAGCAGTTCTTC. The V and J genes are TRBV9 and TRBJ2-1, with D possibly called TRBD1 or TRBD2 (5 bases each). Per germline, CDR1 SGDLS and CDR2 YYNGEE. V was clipped by 3 bases and J by 6 bases, with 16 bases between them. The CDR3 extends over 15 amino acids.

This chain joins TRBV24-1 and TRBJ2-5; 7 bases match TRBD1. Trimming took 4 bases from V and 1 from J; bases not matched to a gene: 5. CDR1 is KGHDR, CDR2 SFDVKD, per germline. This CDR3 has 15 residues. The CDR3 DNA reads TGTGCCACCAGTGACACCGGGACAGCCCAAGAGACCCAGTACTTC. Residues: CATSDTGTAQETQYF.